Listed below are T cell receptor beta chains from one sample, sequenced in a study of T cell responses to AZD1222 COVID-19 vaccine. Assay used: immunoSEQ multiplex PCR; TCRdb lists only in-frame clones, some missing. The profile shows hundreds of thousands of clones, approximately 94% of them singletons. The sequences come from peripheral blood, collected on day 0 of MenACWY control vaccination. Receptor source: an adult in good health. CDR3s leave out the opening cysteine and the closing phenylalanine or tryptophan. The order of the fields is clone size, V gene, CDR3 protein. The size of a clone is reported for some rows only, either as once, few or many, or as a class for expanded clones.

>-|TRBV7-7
ASSLRGAGETQY
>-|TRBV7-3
ASSLTPLLGGEAF
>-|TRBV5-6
ASSFSASVLDNEQF
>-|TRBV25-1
ASRRFNEQF
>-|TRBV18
ASSPSTDTQY
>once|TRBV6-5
ASSDGQGTGNTIY
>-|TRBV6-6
ASSRYSSRWDRGGNEKLF
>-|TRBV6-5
ASSYSSAAKNIQY
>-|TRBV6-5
ASSPRGRHYGYT
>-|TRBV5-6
ASSGRHRTNEKLF
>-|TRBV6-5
ASSYSGAGSGYT
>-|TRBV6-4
ASSATDPPHGYT
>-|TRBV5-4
ASRLQGSGYT
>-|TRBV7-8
ASSSPGQGAGNTIY
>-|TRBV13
ASSLGPGETQY
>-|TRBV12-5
ASGLEGPAGNTIY
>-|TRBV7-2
ASSLGAGETQY
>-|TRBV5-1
ASSLAGEDGRTEAF
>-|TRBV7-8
ASSADRTSNQPQH
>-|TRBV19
ASSPEGNRPQH
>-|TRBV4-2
ASSQVLAGGTSTDTQY
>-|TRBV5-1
ASSWAQQGTGELF
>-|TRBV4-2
ASSPLGSNSPLH
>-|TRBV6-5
ASTPSTGVYSPLH
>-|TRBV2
ASSEAGLINSPLH
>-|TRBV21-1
ASSHNALTEAF
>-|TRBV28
ASSTPGGNEAF
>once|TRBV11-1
ASSLPQGAQF
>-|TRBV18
ASSSQVREGNTIY
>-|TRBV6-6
ASSLGGRPSNQPQH
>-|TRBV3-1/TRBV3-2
ASSQEASPQLGRGYT
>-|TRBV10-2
ASSVRGSPLH
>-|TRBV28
ASSLPKSRASNSPLH
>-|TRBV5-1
ASSSGQVNEKLF
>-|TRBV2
ASSQGRDTEAF
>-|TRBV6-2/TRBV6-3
ASSRGGQGTEAF
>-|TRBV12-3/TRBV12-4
ASSPPDQPQH
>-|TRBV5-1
ASSLDPGPNNNEQF
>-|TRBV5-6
ASSLEGVYGYT
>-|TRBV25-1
ASRGRGGTNQPQH
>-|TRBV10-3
AISGGTGLLANYGYT
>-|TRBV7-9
ASSLDRYGYT
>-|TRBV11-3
ASSLQSGNTIY
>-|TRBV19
ASSPISFENYGYT